This T cell receptor (beta chain) was captured in a study of T cell responses to AZD1222 COVID-19 vaccine. Turning to the study itself: Second-dose groups at about 4 or about 12 weeks were pooled. Broader study findings: Rises in breadth and depth of Spike-specific TCRs came after two AZD1222 doses. Dominant CD4 TCR responses targeted spike regions 160-218 and 743-854. Donors in the cohort were predominantly white British and more often female, and clonal diversity was possibly underestimated.

The V and J ends lost 4 bases and 5 bases respectively, with 16 bases between them. The CDR3 totals 14 residues. Germline CDR1 SGHKS, CDR2 YYEKEE (reference sequence). Method: immunoSEQ multiplex PCR; TCRdb's copy keeps in-frame clones and lacks some. The sample records about 130,000 clones, roughly 90% being singletons. Points on this clone: Its antigen is still unknown.

V is TRBV5-5 and J is TRBJ2-7, with D perhaps matching TRBD2 (6 bases). This TCR was recovered from an adult in good health. Sequencing used peripheral blood, obtained on day 0 of AZD1222 vaccination. CDR3 nucleotide sequence: TGTGCCAGCAGCCCTGGTCCGGGCGGGGACGAGCAGTACTTC. It specifies CASSPGPGGDEQYF.